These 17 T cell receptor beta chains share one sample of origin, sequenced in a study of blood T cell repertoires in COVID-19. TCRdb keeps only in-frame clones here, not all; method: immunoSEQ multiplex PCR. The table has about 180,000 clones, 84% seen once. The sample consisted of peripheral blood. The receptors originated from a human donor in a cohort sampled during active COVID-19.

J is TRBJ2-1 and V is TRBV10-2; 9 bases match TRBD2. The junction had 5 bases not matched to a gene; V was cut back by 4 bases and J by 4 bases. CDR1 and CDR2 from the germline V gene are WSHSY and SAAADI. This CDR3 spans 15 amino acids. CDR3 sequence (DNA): TGCGCCAGCAGTGTAATTAGCGGGGGATACAATGAGCAGTTCTTC. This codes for CASSVISGGYNEQFF.

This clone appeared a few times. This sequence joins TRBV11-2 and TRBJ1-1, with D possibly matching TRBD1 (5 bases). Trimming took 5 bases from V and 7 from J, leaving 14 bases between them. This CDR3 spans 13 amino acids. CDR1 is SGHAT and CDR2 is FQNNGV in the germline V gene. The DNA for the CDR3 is TGTGCCAGCAGCCCAGCAGGGCCGTATGAAGCTTTCTTT. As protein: CASSPAGPYEAFF.

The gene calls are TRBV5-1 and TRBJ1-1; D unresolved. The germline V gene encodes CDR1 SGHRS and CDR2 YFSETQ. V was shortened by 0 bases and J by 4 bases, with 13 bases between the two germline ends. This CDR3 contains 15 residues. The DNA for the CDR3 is TGCGCCAGCAGCTTGGAAGTCGGAGATTTCACTGAAGCTTTCTTT. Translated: CASSLEVGDFTEAFF.

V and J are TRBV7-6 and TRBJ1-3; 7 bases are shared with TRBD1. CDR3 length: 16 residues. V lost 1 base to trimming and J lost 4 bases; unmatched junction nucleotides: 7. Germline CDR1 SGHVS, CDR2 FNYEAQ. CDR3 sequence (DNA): TGTGCCAGCAGCTTAGGGTCTCCGGGACAGGGAAACACCATATATTTT. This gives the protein CASSLGSPGQGNTIYF.

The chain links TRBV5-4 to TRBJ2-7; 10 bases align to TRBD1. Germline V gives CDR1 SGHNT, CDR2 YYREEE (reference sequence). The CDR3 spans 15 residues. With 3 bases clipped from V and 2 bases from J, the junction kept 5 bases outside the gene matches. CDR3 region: CASSSGQGDPYEQYF. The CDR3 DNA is TGTGCCAGCAGCTCTGGACAGGGGGATCCCTACGAGCAGTACTTC. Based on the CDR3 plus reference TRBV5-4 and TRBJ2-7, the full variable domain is ETGVTQSPTHLIKTRGQQVTLRCSSQSGHNTVSWYQQALGQGPQFIFQYYREEENGRGNFPPRFSGLQFPNYSSELNVNALELDDSALYLCASSSGQGDPYEQYFGPGTRLTVT.

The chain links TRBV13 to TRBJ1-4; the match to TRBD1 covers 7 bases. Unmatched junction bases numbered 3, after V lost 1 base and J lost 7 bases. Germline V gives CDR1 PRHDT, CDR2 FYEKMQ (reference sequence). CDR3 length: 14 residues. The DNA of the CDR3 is TGTGCCAGCAGCTTAGCTGACAGGGTTGAAAAACTGTTTTTT. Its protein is CASSLADRVEKLFF.

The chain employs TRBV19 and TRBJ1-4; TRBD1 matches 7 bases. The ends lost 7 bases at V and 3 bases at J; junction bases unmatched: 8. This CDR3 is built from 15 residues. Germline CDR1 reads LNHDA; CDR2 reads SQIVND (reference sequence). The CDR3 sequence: CASTLRGLPNEKLFF. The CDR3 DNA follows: TGTGCCAGTACTCTGAGGGGGCTGCCTAATGAAAAACTGTTTTTT.

The CDR3 nucleotides read TGTGCCAGCAGGGGACTGACCTTGACAGGGGTAGAGACCCAGTACTTC. Protein: CASRGLTLTGVETQYF. The V call is TRBV2, the J call TRBJ2-5; 8 nucleotides line up with TRBD1. This CDR3 contains 16 residues. Germline values: CDR1 SNHLY, CDR2 FYNNEI. J lost 4 bases, V lost 6 bases, and 13 bases had no gene match.

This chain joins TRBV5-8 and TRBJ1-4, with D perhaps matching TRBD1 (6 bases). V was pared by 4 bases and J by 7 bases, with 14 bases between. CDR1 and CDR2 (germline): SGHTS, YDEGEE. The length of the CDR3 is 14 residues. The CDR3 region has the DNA TGTGCCAGCAGCCCCGGACAGAGTGGTGAAAAACTGTTTTTT. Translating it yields CASSPGQSGEKLFF.

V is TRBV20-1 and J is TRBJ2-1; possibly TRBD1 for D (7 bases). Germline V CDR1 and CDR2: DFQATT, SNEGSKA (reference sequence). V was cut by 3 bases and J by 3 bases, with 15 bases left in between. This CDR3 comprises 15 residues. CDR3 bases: TGCAGTGCTAGTGGGCAGGGGGGCCACTACAATGAGCAGTTCTTC. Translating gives CSASGQGGHYNEQFF.

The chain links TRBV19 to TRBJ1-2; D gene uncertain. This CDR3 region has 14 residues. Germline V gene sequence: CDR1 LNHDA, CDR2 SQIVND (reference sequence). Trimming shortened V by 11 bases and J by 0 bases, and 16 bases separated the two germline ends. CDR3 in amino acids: CAAGMAETNYGYTF. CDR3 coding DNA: TGTGCCGCGGGTATGGCAGAAACTAACTATGGCTACACCTTC.

The CDR3 DNA reads as TGCGCCAGCTGTCCCCTAGCGGGTTCCTACCAAGAGACCCAGTACTTC. Protein: CASCPLAGSYQETQYF. The V and J genes are TRBV5-1 and TRBJ2-5; the match to TRBD2 covers 8 bases. V lost 7 bases, J lost 0 bases, and 11 bases stayed unmatched. Looked up from germline, CDR1 is SGHRS and CDR2 is YFSETQ. CDR3 length equals 16 residues.

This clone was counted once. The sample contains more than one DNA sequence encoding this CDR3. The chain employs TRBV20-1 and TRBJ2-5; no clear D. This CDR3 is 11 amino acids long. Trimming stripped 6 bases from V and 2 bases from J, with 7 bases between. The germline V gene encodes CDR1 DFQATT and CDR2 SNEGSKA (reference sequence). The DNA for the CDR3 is TGCAGTGCACTTCCTCAAGAGACCCAGTACTTC. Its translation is CSALPQETQYF.

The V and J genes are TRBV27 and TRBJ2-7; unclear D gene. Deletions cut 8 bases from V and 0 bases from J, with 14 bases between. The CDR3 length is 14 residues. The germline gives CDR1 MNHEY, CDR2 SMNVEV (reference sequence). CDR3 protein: CASQRLLSSYEQYF. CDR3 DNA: TGTGCCAGCCAACGCCTCCTGAGCTCCTACGAGCAGTACTTC.

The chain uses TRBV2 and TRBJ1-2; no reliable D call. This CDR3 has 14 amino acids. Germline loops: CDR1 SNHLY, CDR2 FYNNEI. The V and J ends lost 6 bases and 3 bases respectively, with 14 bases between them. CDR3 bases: TGTGCCAGCAGCCTGCGGGGTGAGGACTATGGCTACACCTTC. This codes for CASSLRGEDYGYTF.

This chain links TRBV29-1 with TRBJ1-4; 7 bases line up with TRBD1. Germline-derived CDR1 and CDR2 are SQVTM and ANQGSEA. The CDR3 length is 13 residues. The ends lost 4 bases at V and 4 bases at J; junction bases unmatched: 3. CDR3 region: CSVAGQNNEKLFF. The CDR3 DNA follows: TGCAGCGTTGCGGGACAGAATAATGAAAAACTGTTTTTT.

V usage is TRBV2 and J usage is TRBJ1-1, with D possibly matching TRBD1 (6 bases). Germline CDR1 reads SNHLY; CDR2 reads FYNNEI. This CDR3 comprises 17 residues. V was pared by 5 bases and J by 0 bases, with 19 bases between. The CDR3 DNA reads TGTGCCAGCAGTCAACAGGGCCTCGAGGGTATGAACACTGAAGCTTTCTTT. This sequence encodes CASSQQGLEGMNTEAFF.